The clone carrying this T cell receptor (beta chain) was picked up a small number of times. The source of the sample is a study of regulatory T cells in long-lasting Graves disease. Construction of the TCR beta libraries employed iRepertoire HTBI primers in conjunction with Arm-PCR of CDR3 regions. TCRdb reprocessed the multiplex PCR reads via MiXCR and lists one record per CDR3 protein. Among approximately 490,000 distinct CDR3 sequences listed, 15% to 20% were seen once. Regarding time point: newly diagnosed GD, antithyroid drugs for less than 3 months. Isolated PBMC RNA provided the starting material for the TCR library. There are 17 residues in the CDR3. In germline, CDR1 is MNHEY, CDR2 SVGEGT. Deletions cut 7 bases from V and 1 base from J, with 22 bases between. In addition, the sample was reused for a study of T cells in Graves' hyperthyroidism and ophthalmopathy. From that report: If no ophthalmopathy progression occurred within 18 months, Graves' hyperthyroidism was stable.

The gene calls are TRBV6-2 or TRBV6-3 and TRBJ1-2; D is possibly TRBD1 (6 bases). The source is a middle-aged man with Graves disease. This specimen consisted of peripheral blood mononuclear cells (PBMCs), obtained at new diagnosis, from a patient treated with antithyroid drugs. The CDR3 protein is CASMNLEDRFYNYGYTF. CDR3 coding DNA: TGTGCCAGCATGAACCTAGAAGACAGGTTTTATAACTATGGCTACACCTTC.